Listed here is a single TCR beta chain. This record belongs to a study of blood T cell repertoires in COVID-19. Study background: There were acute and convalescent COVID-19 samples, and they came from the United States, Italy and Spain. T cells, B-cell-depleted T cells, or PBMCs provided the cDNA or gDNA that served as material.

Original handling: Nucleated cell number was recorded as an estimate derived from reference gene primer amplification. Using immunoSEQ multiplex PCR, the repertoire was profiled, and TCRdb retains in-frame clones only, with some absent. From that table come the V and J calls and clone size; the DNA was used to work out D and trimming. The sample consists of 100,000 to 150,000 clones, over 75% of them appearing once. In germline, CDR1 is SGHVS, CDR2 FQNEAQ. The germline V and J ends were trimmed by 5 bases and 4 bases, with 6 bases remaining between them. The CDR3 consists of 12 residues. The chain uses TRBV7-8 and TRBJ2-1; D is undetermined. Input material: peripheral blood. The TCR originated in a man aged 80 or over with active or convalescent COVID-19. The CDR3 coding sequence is TGTGCCAGCAGCCACCGGTACAATGAGCAGTTCTTC. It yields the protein CASSHRYNEQFF.